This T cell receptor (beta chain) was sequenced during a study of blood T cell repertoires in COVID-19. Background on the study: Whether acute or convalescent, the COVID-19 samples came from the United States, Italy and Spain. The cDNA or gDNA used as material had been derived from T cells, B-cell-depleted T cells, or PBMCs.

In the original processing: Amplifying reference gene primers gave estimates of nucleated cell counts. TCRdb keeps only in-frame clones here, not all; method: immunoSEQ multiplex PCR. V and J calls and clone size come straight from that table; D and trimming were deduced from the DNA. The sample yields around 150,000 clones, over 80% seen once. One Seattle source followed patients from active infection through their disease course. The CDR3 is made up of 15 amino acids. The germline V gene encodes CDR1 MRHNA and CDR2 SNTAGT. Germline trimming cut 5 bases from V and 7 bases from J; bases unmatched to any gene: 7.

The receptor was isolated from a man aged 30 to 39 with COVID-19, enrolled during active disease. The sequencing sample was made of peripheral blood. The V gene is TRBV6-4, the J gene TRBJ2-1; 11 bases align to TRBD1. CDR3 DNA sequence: TGTGCCAGCAGTCCCGGACAGGGGGCGCGGAATGAGCAGTTCTTC. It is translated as CASSPGQGARNEQFF.